This T cell receptor (beta chain) emerged from a study of shared clonotypes between healthy human individuals. Study-wide results and limits: Inspection by rarefaction showed sorted-subset sequencing to be incomplete despite large depth.

Profiled with immunoSEQ multiplex PCR; TCRdb holds only in-frame clones, not every one. The sample includes 730,000 or so clones, 72% seen only once; the top ten take 1.8%. The study drew its donors from healthy HIV-negative adults without recent acute infections or vaccinations. The study separated CD4+ cells into CD45RA+ naive and CD45RA-negative memory subsets. This clone has a single count. What it binds is unknown. Germline V gives CDR1 SGHAT, CDR2 FQDESV (reference sequence). CDR3 size: 15 residues. The V gene lost 6 bases and the J gene lost 8 bases, with 22 bases spanning the gap. The rearrangement uses TRBV11-1 and TRBJ1-2; D call uncertain. Sequencing was carried out using memory CD4+ T cells sorted from blood. Subset reported: CD45RA-negative fraction. The TCR was taken from a woman between 25 and 40 years old in good health. CDR3 loop: CASRDIGAVVKGYTF. The CDR3, as DNA: TGTGCCAGCAGAGATATCGGTGCGGTGGTTAAGGGCTACACCTTC. The variable domain in full, with the rest retrieved from reference TRBV11-1 and TRBJ1-2, is EAEVAQSPRYKITEKSQAVAFWCDPISGHATLYWYRQILGQGPELLVQFQDESVVDDSQLPKDRFSAERLKGVDSTLKIQPAELGDSAMYLCASRDIGAVVKGYTFGSGTRLTVV.